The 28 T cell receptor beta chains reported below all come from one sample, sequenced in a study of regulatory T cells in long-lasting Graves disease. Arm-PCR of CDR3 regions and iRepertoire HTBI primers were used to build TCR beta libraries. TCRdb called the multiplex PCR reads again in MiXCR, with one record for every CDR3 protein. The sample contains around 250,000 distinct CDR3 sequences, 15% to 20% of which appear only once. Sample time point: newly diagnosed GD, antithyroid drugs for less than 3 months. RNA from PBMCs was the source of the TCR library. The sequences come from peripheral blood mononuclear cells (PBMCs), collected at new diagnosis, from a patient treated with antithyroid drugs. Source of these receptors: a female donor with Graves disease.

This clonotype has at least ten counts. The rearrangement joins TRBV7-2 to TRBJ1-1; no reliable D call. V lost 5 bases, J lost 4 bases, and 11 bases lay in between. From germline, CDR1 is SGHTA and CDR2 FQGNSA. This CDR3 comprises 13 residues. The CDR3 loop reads CASSRGPSTEAFF. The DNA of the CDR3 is TGTGCCAGCAGCCGTGGACCTTCCACTGAAGCTTTCTTT.

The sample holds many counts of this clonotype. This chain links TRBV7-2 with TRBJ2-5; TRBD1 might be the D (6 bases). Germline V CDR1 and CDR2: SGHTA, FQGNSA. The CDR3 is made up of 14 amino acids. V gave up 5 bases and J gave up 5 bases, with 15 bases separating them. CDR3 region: CASSVGQGMETQYF. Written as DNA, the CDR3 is TGTGCCAGCAGCGTGGGGCAGGGGATGGAGACCCAGTACTTC. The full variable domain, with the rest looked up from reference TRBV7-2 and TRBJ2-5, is GAGVSQSPSNKVTEKGKDVELRCDPISGHTALYWYRQSLGQGLEFLIYFQGNSAPDKSGLPSDRFSAERTGGSVSTLTIQRTQQEDSAVYLCASSVGQGMETQYFGPGTRLLVL.

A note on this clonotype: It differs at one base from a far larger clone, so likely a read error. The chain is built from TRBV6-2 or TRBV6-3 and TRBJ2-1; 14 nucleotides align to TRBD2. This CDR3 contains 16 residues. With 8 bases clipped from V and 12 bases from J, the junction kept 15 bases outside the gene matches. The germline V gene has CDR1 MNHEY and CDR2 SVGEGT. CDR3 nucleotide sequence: TGTGCCAGCTCACCACCGGGACTAGCGGGAGCTTCTGGGCAGTTCTTC. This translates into CASSPPGLAGASGQFF.

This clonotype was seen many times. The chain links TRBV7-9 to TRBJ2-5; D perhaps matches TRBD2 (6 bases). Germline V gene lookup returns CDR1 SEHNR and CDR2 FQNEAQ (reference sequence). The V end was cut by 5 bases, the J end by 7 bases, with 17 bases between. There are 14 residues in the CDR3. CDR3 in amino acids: CASSPGLAWGTQYF. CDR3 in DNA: TGTGCCAGCAGCCCCGGGCTAGCGTGGGGGACCCAGTACTTC.

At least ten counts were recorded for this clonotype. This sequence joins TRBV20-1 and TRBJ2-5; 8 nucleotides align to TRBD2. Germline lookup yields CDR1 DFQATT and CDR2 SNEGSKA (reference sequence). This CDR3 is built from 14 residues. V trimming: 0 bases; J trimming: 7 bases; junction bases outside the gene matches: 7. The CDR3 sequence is CSARDPGGGGTQYF. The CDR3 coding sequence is TGCAGTGCTAGAGACCCGGGAGGGGGAGGGACCCAGTACTTC.

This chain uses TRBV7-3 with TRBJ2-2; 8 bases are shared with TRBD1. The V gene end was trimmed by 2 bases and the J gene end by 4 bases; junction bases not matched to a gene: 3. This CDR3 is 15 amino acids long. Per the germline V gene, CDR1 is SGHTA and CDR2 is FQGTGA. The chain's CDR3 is CASSLVGTGTGELFF. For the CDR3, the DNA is TGTGCCAGCAGCTTAGTGGGGACAGGCACCGGGGAGCTGTTTTTT.

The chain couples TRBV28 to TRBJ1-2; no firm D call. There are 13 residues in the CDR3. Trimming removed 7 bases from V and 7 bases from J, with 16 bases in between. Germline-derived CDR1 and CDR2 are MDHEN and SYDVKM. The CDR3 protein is CASISFKFRGYTF. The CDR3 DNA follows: TGTGCCAGCATCTCTTTTAAGTTCCGTGGCTACACCTTC.

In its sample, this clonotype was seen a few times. CDR3 sequence: CASGASGRDTQYF. CDR3 DNA: TGTGCCAGCGGGGCTAGCGGGAGAGATACGCAGTATTTT. The V gene is TRBV3-1, the J gene TRBJ2-3; 10 bases match TRBD2. Trimming removed 8 bases from V and 5 bases from J; junction bases left unmatched: 4. Germline CDR1 and CDR2: LGHDT and YNNKEL (reference sequence). CDR3 length: 13 amino acids.

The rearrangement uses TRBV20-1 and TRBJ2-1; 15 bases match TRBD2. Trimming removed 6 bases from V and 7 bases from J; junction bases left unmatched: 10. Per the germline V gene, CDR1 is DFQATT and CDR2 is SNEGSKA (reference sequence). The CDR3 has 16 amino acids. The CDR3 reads CSARDWTSGRGNEQFF. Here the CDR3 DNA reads TGCAGTGCCCGCGATTGGACTAGCGGGAGGGGTAATGAGCAGTTCTTC.

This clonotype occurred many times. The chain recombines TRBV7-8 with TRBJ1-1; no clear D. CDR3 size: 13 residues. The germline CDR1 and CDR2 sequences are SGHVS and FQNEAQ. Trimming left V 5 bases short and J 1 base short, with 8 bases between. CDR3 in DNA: TGTGCCAGCAGCCTCGAAACGAACACTGAAGCTTTCTTT. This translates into CASSLETNTEAFF.

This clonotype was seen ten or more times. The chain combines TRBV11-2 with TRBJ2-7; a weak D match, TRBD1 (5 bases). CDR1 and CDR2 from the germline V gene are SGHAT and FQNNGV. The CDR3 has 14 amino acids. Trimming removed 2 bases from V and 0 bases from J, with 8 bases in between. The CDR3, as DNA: TGTGCCAGCAGCTTACATCAGGGCTCCTACGAGCAGTACTTC. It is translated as CASSLHQGSYEQYF.

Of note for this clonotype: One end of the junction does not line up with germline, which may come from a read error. The CDR3 loop reads CAGSPRGLAGVADTQYF. The CDR3 nucleotides read TGTGCCGGCTCACCACGGGGACTAGCGGGAGTCGCAGATACGCAGTATTTT. This chain uses TRBV18 with TRBJ2-3, with TRBD2 identical over 14 bases. This CDR3 contains 17 residues. From germline, CDR1 is KGHSH and CDR2 LQKENI.

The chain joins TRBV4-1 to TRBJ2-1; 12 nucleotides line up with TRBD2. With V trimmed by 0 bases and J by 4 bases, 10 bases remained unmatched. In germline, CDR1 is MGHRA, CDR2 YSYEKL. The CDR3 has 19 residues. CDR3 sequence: CASSQDIRTSGTTYNEQFF. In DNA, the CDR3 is TGCGCCAGCAGCCAAGATATTCGGACTAGCGGGACTACTTACAATGAGCAGTTCTTC.

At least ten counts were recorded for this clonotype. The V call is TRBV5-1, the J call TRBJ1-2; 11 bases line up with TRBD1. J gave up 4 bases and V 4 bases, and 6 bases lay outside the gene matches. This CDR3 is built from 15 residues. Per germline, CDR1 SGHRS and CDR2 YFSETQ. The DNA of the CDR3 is TGCGCCAGCAGCGAACGGGACAGGGGGACCTATGGCTACACCTTC. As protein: CASSERDRGTYGYTF.

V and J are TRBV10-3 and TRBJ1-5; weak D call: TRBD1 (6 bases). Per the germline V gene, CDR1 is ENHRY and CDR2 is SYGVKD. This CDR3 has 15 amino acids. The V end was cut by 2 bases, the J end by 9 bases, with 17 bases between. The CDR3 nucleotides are TGTGCCATCAGTGAGGAACAGGGCCCTATAGGGCCCCAGCATTTT. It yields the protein CAISEEQGPIGPQHF.

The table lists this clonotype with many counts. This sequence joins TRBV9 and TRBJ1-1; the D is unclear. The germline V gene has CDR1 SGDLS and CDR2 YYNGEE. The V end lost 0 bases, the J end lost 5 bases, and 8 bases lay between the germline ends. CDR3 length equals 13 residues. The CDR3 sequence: CASSVEGMTEAFF. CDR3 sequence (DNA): TGTGCCAGCAGCGTAGAAGGGATGACTGAAGCTTTCTTT.

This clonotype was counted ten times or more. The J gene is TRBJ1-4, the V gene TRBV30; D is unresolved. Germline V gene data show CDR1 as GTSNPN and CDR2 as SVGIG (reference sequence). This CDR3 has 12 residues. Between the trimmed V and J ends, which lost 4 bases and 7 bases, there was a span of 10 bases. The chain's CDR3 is CAWMRVGEKLFF. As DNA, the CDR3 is TGTGCCTGGATGAGGGTCGGTGAAAAACTGTTTTTT.

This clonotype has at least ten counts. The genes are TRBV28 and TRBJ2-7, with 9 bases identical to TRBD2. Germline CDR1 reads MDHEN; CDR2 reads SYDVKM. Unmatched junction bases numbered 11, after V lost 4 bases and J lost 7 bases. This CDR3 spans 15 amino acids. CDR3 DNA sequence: TGTGCCAGCAGTTCCGGGACTAGCTTTAGGAGAGAGCAGTACTTC. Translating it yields CASSSGTSFRREQYF.

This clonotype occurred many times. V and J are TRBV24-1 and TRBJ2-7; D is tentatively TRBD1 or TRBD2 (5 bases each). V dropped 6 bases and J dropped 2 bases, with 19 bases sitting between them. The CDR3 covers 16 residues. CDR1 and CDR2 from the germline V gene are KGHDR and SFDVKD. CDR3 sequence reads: CATSKGGGTGTYEQYF. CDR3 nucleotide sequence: TGTGCCACCAGTAAGGGTGGTGGGACGGGGACCTACGAGCAGTACTTC.

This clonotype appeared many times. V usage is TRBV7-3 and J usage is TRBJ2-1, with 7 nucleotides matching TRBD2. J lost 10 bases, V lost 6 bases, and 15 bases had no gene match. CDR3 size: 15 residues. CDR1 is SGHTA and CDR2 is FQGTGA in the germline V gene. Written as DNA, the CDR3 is TGTGCCAGCAGTCTCATTGCGGGAGAGGGGCCCGAGCAGTTCTTC. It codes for CASSLIAGEGPEQFF. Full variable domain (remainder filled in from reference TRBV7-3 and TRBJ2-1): GAGVSQTPSNKVTEKGKYVELRCDPISGHTALYWYRQSLGQGPEFLIYFQGTGAADDSGLPNDRFFAVRPEGSVSTLKIQRTERGDSAVYLCASSLIAGEGPEQFFGPGTRLTVL.

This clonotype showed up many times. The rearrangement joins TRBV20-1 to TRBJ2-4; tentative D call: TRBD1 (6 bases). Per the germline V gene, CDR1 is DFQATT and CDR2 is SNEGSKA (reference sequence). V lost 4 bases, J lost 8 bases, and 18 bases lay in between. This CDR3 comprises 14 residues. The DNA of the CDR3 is TGCAGTGCTAAGAACAGGGCGCTAAGGGACATTCAGTACTTC. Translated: CSAKNRALRDIQYF.

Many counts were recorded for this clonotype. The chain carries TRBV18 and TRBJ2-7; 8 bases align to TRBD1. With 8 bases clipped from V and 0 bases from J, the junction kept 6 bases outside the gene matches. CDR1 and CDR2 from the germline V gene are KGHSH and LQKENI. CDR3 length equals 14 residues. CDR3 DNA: TGTGCCAGCGCCCGGGACAGGAGCTCCTACGAGCAGTACTTC. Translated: CASARDRSSYEQYF. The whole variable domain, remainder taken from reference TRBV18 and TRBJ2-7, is NAGVMQNPRHLVRRRGQEARLRCSPMKGHSHVYWYRQLPEEGLKFMVYLQKENIIDESGMPKERFSAEFPKEGPSILRIQQVVRGDSAAYFCASARDRSSYEQYFGPGTRLTVT.

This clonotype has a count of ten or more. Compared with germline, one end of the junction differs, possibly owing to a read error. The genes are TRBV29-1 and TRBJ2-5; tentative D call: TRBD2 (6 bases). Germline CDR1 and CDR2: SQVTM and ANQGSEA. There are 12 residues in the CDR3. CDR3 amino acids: CSVEAGQETQYF. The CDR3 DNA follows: TGCAGCGTCGAAGCGGGTCAAGAGACCCAGTACTTC. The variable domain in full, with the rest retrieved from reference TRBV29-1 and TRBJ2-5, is SAVISQKPSRDICQRGTSLTIQCQVDSQVTMMFWYRQQPGQSLTLIATANQGSEATYESGFVIDKFPISRPNLTFSTLTVSNMSPEDSSIYLCSVEAGQETQYFGPGTRLLVL.

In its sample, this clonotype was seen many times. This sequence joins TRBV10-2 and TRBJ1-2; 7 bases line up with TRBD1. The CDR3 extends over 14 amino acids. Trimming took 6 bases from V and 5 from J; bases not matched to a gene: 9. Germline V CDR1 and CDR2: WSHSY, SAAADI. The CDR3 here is CASRPREGAYGYTF. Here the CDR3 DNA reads TGCGCCAGCAGACCCCGGGAGGGGGCGTATGGCTACACCTTC.

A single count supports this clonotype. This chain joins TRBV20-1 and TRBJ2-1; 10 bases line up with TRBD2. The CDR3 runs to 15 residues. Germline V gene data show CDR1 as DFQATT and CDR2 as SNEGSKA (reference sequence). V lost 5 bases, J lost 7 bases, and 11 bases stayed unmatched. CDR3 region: CSAPKLAGLGNEQFF. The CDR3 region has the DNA TGCAGTGCTCCGAAACTAGCGGGACTAGGGAATGAGCAGTTCTTC.

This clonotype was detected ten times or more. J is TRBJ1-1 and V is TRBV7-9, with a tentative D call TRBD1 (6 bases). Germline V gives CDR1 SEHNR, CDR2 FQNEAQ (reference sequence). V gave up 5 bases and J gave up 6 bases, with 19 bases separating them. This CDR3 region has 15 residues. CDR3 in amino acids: CASSPTNTRGPEAFF. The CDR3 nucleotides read TGTGCCAGCAGCCCCACTAACACCAGGGGCCCTGAAGCTTTCTTT. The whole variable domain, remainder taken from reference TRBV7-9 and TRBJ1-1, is DTGVSQNPRHKITKRGQNVTFRCDPISEHNRLYWYRQTLGQGPEFLTYFQNEAQLEKSRLLSDRFSAERPKGSFSTLEIQRTEQGDSAMYLCASSPTNTRGPEAFFGQGTRLTVV.

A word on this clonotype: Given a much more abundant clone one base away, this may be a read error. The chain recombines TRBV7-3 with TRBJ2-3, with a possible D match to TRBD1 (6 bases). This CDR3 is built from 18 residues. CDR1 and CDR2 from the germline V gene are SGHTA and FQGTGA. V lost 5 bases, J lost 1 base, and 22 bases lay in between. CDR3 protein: CASSLSLVHRAGTDTQYF. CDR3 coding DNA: TGTGCCAGCAGCCTTTCCCTGGTCCACAGGGCAGGCACAGATACGCAGTATTTT.

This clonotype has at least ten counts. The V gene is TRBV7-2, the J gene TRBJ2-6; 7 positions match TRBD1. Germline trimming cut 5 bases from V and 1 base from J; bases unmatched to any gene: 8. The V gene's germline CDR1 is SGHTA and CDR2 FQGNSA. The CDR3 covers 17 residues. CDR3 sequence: CASSLITGVSGANVLTF. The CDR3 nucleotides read TGTGCCAGCAGCCTAATAACAGGGGTATCTGGGGCCAACGTCCTGACTTTC.